This entry lists 2 T cell receptor beta chains sequenced from one sample in a study of identical twins. TCRdb fed the 5' RACE reads into MiXCR, producing one record per CDR3 protein. Of around 550,000 distinct CDR3 sequences in the sample, over 12% were seen once. The sample was also linked to a second study, of yellow fever vaccine responses in identical twins.

Sequencing was done on a sample of CD4+ T cells sorted from blood. These receptor sequences come from a woman under 30 in good health.

This clonotype was seen ten or more times. V and J are TRBV2 and TRBJ2-1, with 11 nucleotides matching TRBD2. This CDR3 contains 15 residues. CDR1 SNHLY and CDR2 FYNNEI come from the germline V gene. Unmatched junction bases numbered 0, after V lost 3 bases and J lost 2 bases. The CDR3 DNA follows: TGTGCCAGCAGTGATAGCGGGGGGGCCTACAATGAGCAGTTCTTC. This encodes CASSDSGGAYNEQFF.

The chain combines TRBV20-1 with TRBJ2-3; possible D gene TRBD2, 6 bases. This CDR3 comprises 14 residues. Trimming stripped 7 bases from V and 4 bases from J, with 18 bases between. Germline values: CDR1 DFQATT, CDR2 SNEGSKA (reference sequence). CDR3 sequence (DNA): TGCAGTGTCAGCTCAGGCCCGGGGGCAGATACGCAGTATTTT. Its protein product is CSVSSGPGADTQYF.